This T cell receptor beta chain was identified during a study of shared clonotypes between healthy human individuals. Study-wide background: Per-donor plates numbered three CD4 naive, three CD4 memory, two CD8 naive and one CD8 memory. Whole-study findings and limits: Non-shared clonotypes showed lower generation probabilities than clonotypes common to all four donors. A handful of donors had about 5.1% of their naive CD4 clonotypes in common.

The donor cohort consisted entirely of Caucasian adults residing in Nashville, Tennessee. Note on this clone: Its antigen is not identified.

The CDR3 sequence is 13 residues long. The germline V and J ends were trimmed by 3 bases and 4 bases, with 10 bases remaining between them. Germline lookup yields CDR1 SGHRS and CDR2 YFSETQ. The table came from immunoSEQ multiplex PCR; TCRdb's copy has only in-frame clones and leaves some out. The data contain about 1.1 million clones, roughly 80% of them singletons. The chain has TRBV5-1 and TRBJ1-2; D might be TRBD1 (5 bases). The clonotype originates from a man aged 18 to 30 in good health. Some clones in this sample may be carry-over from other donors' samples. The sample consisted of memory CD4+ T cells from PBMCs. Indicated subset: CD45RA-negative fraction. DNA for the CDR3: TGCGCCAGCAGCTATGACAGTGTCTATGGCTACACCTTC. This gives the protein CASSYDSVYGYTF.